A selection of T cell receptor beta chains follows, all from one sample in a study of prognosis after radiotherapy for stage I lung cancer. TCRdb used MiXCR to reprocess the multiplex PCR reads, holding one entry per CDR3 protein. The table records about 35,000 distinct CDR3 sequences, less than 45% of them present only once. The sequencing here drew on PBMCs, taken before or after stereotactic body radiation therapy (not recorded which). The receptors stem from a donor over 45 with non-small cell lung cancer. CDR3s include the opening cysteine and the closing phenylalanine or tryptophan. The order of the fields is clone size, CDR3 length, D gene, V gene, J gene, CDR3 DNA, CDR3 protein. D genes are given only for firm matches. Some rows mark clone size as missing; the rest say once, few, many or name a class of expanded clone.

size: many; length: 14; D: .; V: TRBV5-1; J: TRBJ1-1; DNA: TGCGCCAGCAGCTTGTACGACCCGAACACTGAAGCTTTCTTT; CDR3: CASSLYDPNTEAFF
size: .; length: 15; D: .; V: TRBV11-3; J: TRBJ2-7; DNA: TGTGCCGGCAGCTTAGATGGAAAACCGTCCTACGAGCAGTACTTC; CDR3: CAGSLDGKPSYEQYF
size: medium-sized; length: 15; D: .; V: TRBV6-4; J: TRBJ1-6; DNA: TGTGCCAGCAGTGAATTTGCGGCAAACAATTCACCCCTCCACTTT; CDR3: CASSEFAANNSPLHF
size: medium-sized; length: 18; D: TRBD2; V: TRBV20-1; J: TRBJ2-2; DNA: TGCAGTGCTAATGGACTAGCGGGGGGCCCCCGCGGGGCCGGGGAGCTGTTTTTT; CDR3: CSANGLAGGPRGAGELFF
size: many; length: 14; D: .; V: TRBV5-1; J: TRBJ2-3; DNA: TGCGCCAGCGTACGAACAGGACACACAGATACGCAGTATTTT; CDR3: CASVRTGHTDTQYF
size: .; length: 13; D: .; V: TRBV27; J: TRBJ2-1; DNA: TGTGCCAGCAGTTTAGTGACAGTTGCTGAGCAGTTCTTC; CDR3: CASSLVTVAEQFF
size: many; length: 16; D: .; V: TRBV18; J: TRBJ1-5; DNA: TGTGCCAGCTCACTCGGGGCGACAGTCAACAATCAGCCCCAGCATTTT; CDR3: CASSLGATVNNQPQHF
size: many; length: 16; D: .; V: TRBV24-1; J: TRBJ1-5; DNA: TGTGCCACCAGTGCTGGGGGGGGGGCCCGGGGGCAGCCCCAGCATTTT; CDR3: CATSAGGGARGQPQHF
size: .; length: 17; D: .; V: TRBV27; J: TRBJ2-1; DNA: TGTGCCAGCAGCATGGTACAGGGTGGTCTAGCTTGGAATGAGCAGTTCTTC; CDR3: CASSMVQGGLAWNEQFF
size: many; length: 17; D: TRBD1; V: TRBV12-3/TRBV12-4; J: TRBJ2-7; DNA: TGTGCCAGCAGTTTAAACAGAGTCGGGGACAGTGCAAAAGAGCAGTACTTC; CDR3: CASSLNRVGDSAKEQYF
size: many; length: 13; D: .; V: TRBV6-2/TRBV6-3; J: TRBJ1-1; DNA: TGTGCCAGCACCCCAACCGTGAACACTGAAGCTTTCTTT; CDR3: CASTPTVNTEAFF
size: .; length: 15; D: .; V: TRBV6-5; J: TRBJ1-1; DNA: TGTGCCAGCAGTTCTCTTGTACAGGGGAACACTGAAGCTTTCTTT; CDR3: CASSSLVQGNTEAFF
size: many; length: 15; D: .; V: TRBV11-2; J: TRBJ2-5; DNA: TGTGCCAGCAGCCTATTGGGGAGGGGGGGGGAGACCCAGTACTTC; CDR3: CASSLLGRGGETQYF
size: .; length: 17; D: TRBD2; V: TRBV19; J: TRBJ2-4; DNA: TGTGCCAGTAGTAGGGTACTAGCGGAGCTAGCCAAAAGCATTCAGTACTTC; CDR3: CASSRVLAELAKSIQYF
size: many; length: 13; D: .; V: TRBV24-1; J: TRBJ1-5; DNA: TGTGCCACCAGCAGGGATAGCAATCAGCCCCAGCATTTT; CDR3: CATSRDSNQPQHF
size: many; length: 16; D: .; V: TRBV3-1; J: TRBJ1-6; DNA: TGTGCCAGCAGCCAGCAACAGGGCTTGACTAATTCACCCCTCCACTTT; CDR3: CASSQQQGLTNSPLHF
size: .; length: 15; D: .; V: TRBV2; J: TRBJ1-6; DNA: TGTGCTAGCAGTATACATCAGGGTCAGAATTCACCCCCCCACTTT; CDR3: CASSIHQGQNSPPHF
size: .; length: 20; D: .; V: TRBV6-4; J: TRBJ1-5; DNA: TGTGCCAGCAGTTCCCAAGTCGGGCACAGTCCATCGGGGACGAATCAGCCCCAGCATTTT; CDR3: CASSSQVGHSPSGTNQPQHF
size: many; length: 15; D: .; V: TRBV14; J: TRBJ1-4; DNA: TGTGCCAGCAGCCAAGCCCTGGGGCCGGGAGAAAAACTGTTTTTT; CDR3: CASSQALGPGEKLFF
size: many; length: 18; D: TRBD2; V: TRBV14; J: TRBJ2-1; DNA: TGTGCCAGCAGCCCTGCATTACTAGCGCGTCACCTTAACAATGAGCAGTTCTTC; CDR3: CASSPALLARHLNNEQFF
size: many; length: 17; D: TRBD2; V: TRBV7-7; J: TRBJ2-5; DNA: TGTGCTAGCAGCTCGGGTTCGATAGCGGGGGTTAGAGAGACCCAGTACTTC; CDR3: CASSSGSIAGVRETQYF
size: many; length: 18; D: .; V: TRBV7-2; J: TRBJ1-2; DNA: TGTGCCAGCACCCTCCTCATGGGGGTAAAATCTAAGAGCTATGGCTACACCTTC; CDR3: CASTLLMGVKSKSYGYTF